The next 15 T cell receptor beta chains were all read from a single sample in a study of read filtering for tumor transcriptome and immune sequencing. This library used roughly 0.4 ug RNA and molecular barcoded adaptors spanning alpha/delta and beta/gamma chains. Each CDR3 protein gets one entry after TCRdb re-called the reads with MiXCR. The data show 130,000 or so distinct CDR3 sequences, around 14% seen once. The material sequenced was a population of CD138-negative cells sorted from bone marrow. These receptors all come from a donor at least 40 years old with multiple myeloma.

This clonotype was observed a handful of times. At one of its ends the junction is not consistent with the germline gene, which may arise from a read error. The chain has TRBV5-1 and TRBJ2-2; 8 nucleotides line up with TRBD1. Germline V CDR1 and CDR2: SGHRS, YFSETQ. This CDR3 is 14 amino acids long. CDR3: CASSWDRLTGELLF. The CDR3 bases are TGCGCCAGCAGCTGGGACAGGCTCACCGGGGAGCTGCTTTTT.

With respect to this clonotype: Just one base apart from a much larger clone, this may be a read error. The V and J genes are TRBV7-9 and TRBJ1-5; D not resolved. Germline V gene sequence: CDR1 SEHNR, CDR2 FQNEAQ (reference sequence). The V and J ends lost 8 bases and 2 bases respectively, with 10 bases between them. The CDR3 has 13 residues. The CDR3 region is CASEGSGNQPQHF. Written as DNA, the CDR3 is TGTGCCAGCGAAGGGTCCGGCAATCAGCCCCAGCATTTT.

This clonotype was seen a few times. V is TRBV15 and J is TRBJ2-5; 11 nucleotides align to TRBD1. Germline V CDR1 and CDR2: LNHNV, YYDKDF (reference sequence). The length of the CDR3 is 16 residues. V shed 2 bases, J shed 1 base, and the junction held 3 bases outside the gene matches. CDR3 bases: TGTGCCACCAGCAGACCCGGGACAGGGGGCCAAGAGACCCAGTACTTC. Amino acids: CATSRPGTGGQETQYF.

This clonotype was counted at least ten times. The chain joins TRBV7-6 to TRBJ2-1; the D gene is possibly TRBD1 (6 bases). Per the germline V gene, CDR1 is SGHVS and CDR2 is FNYEAQ. V lost 3 bases, J lost 1 base, and 13 bases lay in between. CDR3 size: 16 residues. CDR3 in DNA: TGTGCCAGCAGCTTGTTTGGGGGCGGTTCCTACAATGAGCAGTTCTTC. It is translated as CASSLFGGGSYNEQFF.

This clonotype has a handful of counts. The rearrangement uses TRBV7-8 and TRBJ2-6; D uncertain. Between the trimmed V and J ends, which lost 6 bases and 0 bases, there was a span of 15 bases. The germline gives CDR1 SGHVS, CDR2 FQNEAQ. The CDR3 contains 17 residues. CDR3 amino acids: CASSLRQVGSGANVLTF. The CDR3 region has the DNA TGTGCCAGCAGTCTTCGGCAAGTGGGCTCTGGGGCCAACGTCCTGACTTTC.

This clonotype was seen at least ten times. This rearrangement joins TRBV13 to TRBJ2-5; no reliable D call. V was cut by 0 bases and J by 5 bases, with 7 bases left in between. Germline V lookup: CDR1 PRHDT, CDR2 FYEKMQ (reference sequence). This CDR3 is built from 13 residues. For the CDR3, the DNA is TGTGCCAGCAGCTTAGGCCGGTATGAGACCCAGTACTTC. This gives the protein CASSLGRYETQYF.

This clonotype was recorded many times. The chain has TRBV20-1 and TRBJ2-7; TRBD1 matches 10 bases. The trim removed 6 bases at V and 3 bases at J, leaving 5 bases unmatched. The CDR3 consists of 13 residues. CDR1 DFQATT and CDR2 SNEGSKA come from the germline V gene (reference sequence). The CDR3 sequence is CSARGTGVYEQYF. The CDR3, as DNA: TGCAGTGCAAGGGGGACAGGGGTCTACGAGCAGTACTTC.

There are many counts of this clonotype. The chain has TRBV10-3 and TRBJ1-4, with a tentative D call TRBD1 (5 bases). CDR3 length: 14 amino acids. The germline V and J ends were trimmed by 3 bases and 8 bases, with 13 bases remaining between them. Germline V gives CDR1 ENHRY, CDR2 SYGVKD. The CDR3 nucleotides read TGTGCCATCAGTGACACAGGACGTGAAGAAAAACTGTTTTTT. As protein: CAISDTGREEKLFF.

On this clonotype: A much larger clone sits a single nucleotide away, making a read error possible. V and J are TRBV28 and TRBJ1-2, with TRBD1 matching over 7 bases. The CDR3 spans 14 residues. Germline CDR1 is MDHEN and CDR2 is SYDVKM. CDR3 region: CASSLEGASYGFTF. Written as DNA, the CDR3 is TGTGCCAGCAGTTTAGAGGGGGCCAGCTATGGCTTCACCTTC.

This clonotype showed up many times. The chain is built from TRBV19 and TRBJ2-1, with TRBD1 matching over 8 bases. V trimming: 7 bases; J trimming: 0 bases; junction bases outside the gene matches: 11. The CDR3 loop spans 17 amino acids. Germline V gives CDR1 LNHDA, CDR2 SQIVND (reference sequence). CDR3 coding DNA: TGTGCCAGTACCCGCCGGACAGGGAGCGTCTCCTACAATGAGCAGTTCTTC. It codes for CASTRRTGSVSYNEQFF.

Comments on this clonotype: Being one base from a much bigger clone, this may be a read error. This rearrangement joins TRBV20-1 to TRBJ2-1; 10 positions agree with TRBD2. J was trimmed by 4 bases and V by 2 bases; bases with no gene match: 5. The CDR3 is 15 amino acids. CDR1 is DFQATT and CDR2 is SNEGSKA in the germline V gene (reference sequence). In nucleotides, the CDR3 is TGCAGTGCTAGAAGGGCTAGCGGGGGATACAATGAGCAGTTCTTC. Its translation is CSARRASGGYNEQFF.

This clonotype was seen ten or more times. The chain has TRBV7-9 and TRBJ2-1; D perhaps matches TRBD2 (5 bases). Trimming left V 5 bases short and J 5 bases short, with 13 bases between. There are 14 residues in the CDR3. Germline V CDR1 and CDR2: SEHNR, FQNEAQ (reference sequence). The CDR3 DNA is TGTGCCAGCAGCGCCCCAACTAGAGACAATGAGCAGTTCTTC. Residues: CASSAPTRDNEQFF.

This clonotype was picked up many times. The chain recombines TRBV5-1 with TRBJ2-5, with 8 bases matching TRBD2. Per germline, CDR1 SGHRS and CDR2 YFSETQ. Trimming at V came to 4 bases and at J to 7 bases, leaving 12 bases not matched to a gene. CDR3 length: 15 amino acids. The CDR3 DNA sequence: TGCGCCAGCAGCAGCCCAGGGACTAGGGCTCGGACCCAGTACTTC. Amino acids: CASSSPGTRARTQYF. The full variable domain, its missing parts supplied by reference TRBV5-1 and TRBJ2-5, is KAGVTQTPRYLIKTRGQQVTLSCSPISGHRSVSWYQQTPGQGLQFLFEYFSETQRNKGNFPGRFSGRQFSNSRSEMNVSTLELGDSALYLCASSSPGTRARTQYFGPGTRLLVL.

The chain couples TRBV7-9 to TRBJ2-5, with D possibly matching TRBD2 (6 bases). Deletions cut 8 bases from V and 4 bases from J, with 17 bases between. Germline V gene lookup returns CDR1 SEHNR and CDR2 FQNEAQ (reference sequence). This CDR3 contains 14 residues. The CDR3 bases are TGTGCCAGCGAAGGAGGGGCGGACGGAGAGACCCAGTACTTC. The encoded protein is CASEGGADGETQYF.

The table lists this clonotype with many counts. J is TRBJ2-1 and V is TRBV20-1, with D possibly being TRBD2 (6 bases). Germline assignment: CDR1 DFQATT and CDR2 SNEGSKA (reference sequence). V was cut by 8 bases and J by 5 bases, with 16 bases left in between. The CDR3 sequence is 13 residues long. CDR3 residues: CSSDGLTHNEQFF. The CDR3 region has the DNA TGCAGTTCGGACGGACTAACCCACAATGAGCAGTTCTTC.